This T cell receptor (beta chain) emerged from a study of blood T cells in healthy people across ages. Combining a sample-barcoded 5' primer with a J-beta primer mix, a second PCR ran for roughly 6 to 12 cycles. TCRdb reprocessed the 5' RACE reads with MiXCR, giving one entry per CDR3 protein. The sample lists approximately 900,000 distinct CDR3 sequences; roughly 28% were seen once. Donors gave roughly 9.1 milliliters of peripheral blood apiece. CDR1 and CDR2 (germline): MDHEN, SYDVKM. CDR3 length: 16 residues. After removal of 6 bases from V and 5 bases from J, the junction contained 13 bases not matched to a gene. In its sample, this clonotype was seen a few times. These same data were also listed under a study on T cells of mothers and their children. Turning to that study: For unrelated pairs as for related ones, thymic selection shapes TCR recombination output similarly.

The J gene is TRBJ2-1, the V gene TRBV28; 7 positions agree with TRBD1. The TCR comes from a woman between 40 and 55 years old in good health. Material: blood. This CDR3 reads CASSTSGTAINNEQFF. The DNA for the CDR3 is TGTGCCAGCAGCACGTCTGGGACAGCAATTAACAATGAGCAGTTCTTC.